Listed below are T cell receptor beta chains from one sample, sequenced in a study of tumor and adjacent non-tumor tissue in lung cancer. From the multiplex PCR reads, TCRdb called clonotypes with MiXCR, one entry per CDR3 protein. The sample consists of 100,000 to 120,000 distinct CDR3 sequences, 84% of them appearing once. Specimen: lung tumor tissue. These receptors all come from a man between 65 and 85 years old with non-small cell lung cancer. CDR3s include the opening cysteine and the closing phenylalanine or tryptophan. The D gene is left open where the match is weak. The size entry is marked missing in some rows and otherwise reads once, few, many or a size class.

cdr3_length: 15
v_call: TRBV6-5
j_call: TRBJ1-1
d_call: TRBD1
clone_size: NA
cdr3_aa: CASSLPDRLNIEAFF
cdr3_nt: TGTGCCAGCAGCTTGCCGGACAGGCTTAACATTGAAGCTTTCTTT

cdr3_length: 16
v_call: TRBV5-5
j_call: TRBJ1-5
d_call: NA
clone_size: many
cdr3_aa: CASSFGRATGNQPQHF
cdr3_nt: TGTGCCAGCAGCTTTGGTAGGGCAACAGGCAATCAGCCCCAGCATTTT

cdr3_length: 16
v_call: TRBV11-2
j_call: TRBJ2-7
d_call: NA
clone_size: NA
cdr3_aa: CASSSRGRGGPYEQYF
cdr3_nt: TGTGCCAGCAGCTCCAGGGGGCGGGGGGGACCCTACGAGCAGTACTTC

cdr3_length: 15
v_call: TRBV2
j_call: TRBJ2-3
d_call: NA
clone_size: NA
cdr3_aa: CATGSLATSTDTQYF
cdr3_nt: TGTGCCACGGGGTCCCTAGCGACAAGCACAGATACGCAGTATTTT

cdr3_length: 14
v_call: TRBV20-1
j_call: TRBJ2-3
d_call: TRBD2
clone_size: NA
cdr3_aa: CSAPQAGGPNTRYF
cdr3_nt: TGCAGTGCTCCACAAGCGGGAGGGCCGAATACGCGGTATTTT

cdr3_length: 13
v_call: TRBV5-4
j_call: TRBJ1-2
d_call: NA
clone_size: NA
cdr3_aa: CASSPGLLRGYTF
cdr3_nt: TGTGCCAGCAGCCCTGGACTCCTTCGGGGCTACACCTTC

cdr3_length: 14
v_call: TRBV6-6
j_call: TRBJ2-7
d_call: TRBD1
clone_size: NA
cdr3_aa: CASSSNRGSYERYF
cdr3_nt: TGTGCCAGCAGTTCTAACAGGGGATCATACGAGCGGTACTTC

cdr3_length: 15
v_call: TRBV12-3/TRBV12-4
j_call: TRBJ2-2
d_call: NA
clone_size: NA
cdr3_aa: CASSSWTRGTGELFF
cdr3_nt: TGTGCGAGCAGTTCCTGGACAAGGGGCACCGGGGAGCTGTTTTTT

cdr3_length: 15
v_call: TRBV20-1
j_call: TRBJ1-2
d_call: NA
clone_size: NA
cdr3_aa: CSATLESLGNYGYTF
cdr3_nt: TGCAGTGCTACGCTTGAATCCCTCGGGAACTATGGCTACACTTTC

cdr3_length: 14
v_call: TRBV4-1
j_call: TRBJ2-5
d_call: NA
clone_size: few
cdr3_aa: CASSQQWRQDTQYF
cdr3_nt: TGCGCCAGCAGCCAACAGTGGCGGCAAGACACCCAGTACTTT

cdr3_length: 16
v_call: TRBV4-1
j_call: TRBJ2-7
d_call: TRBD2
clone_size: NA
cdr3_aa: CASSRTLAGEGEEQYF
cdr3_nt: TGCGCCAGCAGTCGGACACTAGCGGGAGAGGGGGAGGAGCAATACTTC

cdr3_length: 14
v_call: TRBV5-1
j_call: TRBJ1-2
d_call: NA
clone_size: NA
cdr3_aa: CASSFDRQNYSYTF
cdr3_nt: TGCGCCAGCAGCTTTGACAGGCAAAACTATAGCTACACCTTC

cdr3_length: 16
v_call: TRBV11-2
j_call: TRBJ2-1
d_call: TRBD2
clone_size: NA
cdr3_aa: CASRLAGLSSYDEQFF
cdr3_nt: TGTGCCAGCAGACTAGCGGGGCTGAGCTCCTACGATGAGCAGTTCTTC

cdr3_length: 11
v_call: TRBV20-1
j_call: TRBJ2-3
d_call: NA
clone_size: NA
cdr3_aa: CSAVGAHMQYF
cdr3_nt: TGCAGTGCCGTAGGGGCACATATGCAGTATTTT

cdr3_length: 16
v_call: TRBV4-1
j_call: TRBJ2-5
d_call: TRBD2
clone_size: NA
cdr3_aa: CANGQLGLAGVETQYF
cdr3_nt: TGCGCCAACGGCCAATTGGGACTGGCGGGAGTTGAGACCCAGTACTTC

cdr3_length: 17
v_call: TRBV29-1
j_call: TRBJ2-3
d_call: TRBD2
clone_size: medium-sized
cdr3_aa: CSVEVYLTSGNTDTQYF
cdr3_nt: TGCAGCGTTGAAGTTTACCTGACCAGCGGGAACACAGATACGCAGTATTTT

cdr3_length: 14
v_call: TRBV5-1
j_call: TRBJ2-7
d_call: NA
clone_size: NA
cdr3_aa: CTSSPGGIYYEHYF
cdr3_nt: TGCACTAGCAGCCCAGGAGGGATCTACTACGAGCATTACTTC

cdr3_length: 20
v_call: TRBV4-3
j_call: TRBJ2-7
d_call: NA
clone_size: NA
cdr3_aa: CASSQEMGLADPDGCYEQYF
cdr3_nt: TGCGCCAGCAGCCAAGAAATGGGATTAGCGGATCCCGACGGCTGCTACGAGCAGTACTTC

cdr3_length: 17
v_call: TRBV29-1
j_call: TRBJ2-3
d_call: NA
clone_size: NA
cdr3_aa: CSVEVYLTTGNTDTQYF
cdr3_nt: TGCAGCGTTGAAGTTTACCTGACTACCGGGAACACAGATACGCAGTATTTC

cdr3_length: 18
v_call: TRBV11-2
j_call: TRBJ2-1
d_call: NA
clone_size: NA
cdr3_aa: CATSFHVRDWASYNEQLF
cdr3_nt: TGTGCCACCAGCTTTCATGTGCGGGACTGGGCCTCCTACAATGAGCAGTTGTTC

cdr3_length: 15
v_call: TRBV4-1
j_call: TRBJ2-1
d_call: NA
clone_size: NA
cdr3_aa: CTSSQGGFYYNEQFF
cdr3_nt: TGCACCAGCAGCCAAGGGGGGTTTTACTACAATGAGCAGTTCTTC

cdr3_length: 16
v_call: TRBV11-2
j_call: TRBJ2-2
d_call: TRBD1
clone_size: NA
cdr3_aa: CANSLVGTGVAVDLFF
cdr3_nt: TGTGCCAACAGCTTAGTGGGCACAGGGGTTGCCGTGGATCTGTTTTTT

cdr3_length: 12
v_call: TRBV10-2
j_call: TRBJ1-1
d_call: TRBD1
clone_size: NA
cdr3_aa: CVSRDRGVEAFF
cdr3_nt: TGCGTCAGCAGGGACAGGGGTGTTGAAGCTTTCTTT

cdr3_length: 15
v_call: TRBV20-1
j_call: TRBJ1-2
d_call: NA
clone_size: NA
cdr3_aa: CSATLKSLGYYGYTF
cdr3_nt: TGCAGTGCTACGCTTAAATCTCTCGGGTACTATGGCTACACCTTC

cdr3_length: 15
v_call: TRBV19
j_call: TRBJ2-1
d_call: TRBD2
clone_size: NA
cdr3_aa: CASSTGTSAYNEQFF
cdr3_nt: TGTGCCAGTAGTACGGGGACTAGCGCATACAATGAGCAGTTCTTC

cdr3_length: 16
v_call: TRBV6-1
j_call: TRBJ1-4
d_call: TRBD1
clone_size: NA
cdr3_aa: CASCHATGGLGEKLFF
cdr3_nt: TGTGCCAGCTGTCATGCGACAGGGGGTCTAGGGGAAAAACTGTTTTTT

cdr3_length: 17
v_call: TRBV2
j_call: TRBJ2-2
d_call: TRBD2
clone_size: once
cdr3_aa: CASSYPRSGGARRELFF
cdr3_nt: TGTGCCAGCAGCTACCCCCGCAGCGGGGGGGCGCGCCGGGAGCTGTTTTTT

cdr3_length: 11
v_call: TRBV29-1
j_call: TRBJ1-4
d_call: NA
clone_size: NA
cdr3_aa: CSGTEGEKLFF
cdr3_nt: TGTAGCGGGACGGAAGGTGAAAAACTGTTTTTT

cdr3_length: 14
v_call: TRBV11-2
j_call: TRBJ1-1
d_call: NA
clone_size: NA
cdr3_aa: CASSSGRQNTEAFF
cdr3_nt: TGTGCCAGCAGCTCAGGACGGCAGAACACTGAAGCTTTCTTT

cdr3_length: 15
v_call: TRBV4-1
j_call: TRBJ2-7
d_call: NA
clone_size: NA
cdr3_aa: CASSRGTGRPSEHYF
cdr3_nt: TGCGCCAGCAGCCGCGGTACCGGCAGACCGAGTGAGCATTACTTC

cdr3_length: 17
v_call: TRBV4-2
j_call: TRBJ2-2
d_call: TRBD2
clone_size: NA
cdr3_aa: CPSSRYGRGVNTGELFF
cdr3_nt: TGTCCCAGCAGCCGGTATGGGCGGGGGGTCAACACCGGGGAGCTGTTTTTT

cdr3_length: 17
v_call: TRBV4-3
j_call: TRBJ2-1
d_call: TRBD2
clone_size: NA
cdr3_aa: CASSQDAAGGEYNEQFF
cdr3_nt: TGCGCCAGCAGCCAAGACGCAGCGGGAGGCGAATACAATGAGCAGTTCTTC

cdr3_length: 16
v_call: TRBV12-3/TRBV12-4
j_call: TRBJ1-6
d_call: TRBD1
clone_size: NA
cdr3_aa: CASTSGTGDYNSSLHF
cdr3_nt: TGTGCCAGCACCTCCGGGACAGGGGACTATAATTCTTCCCTCCACTTT

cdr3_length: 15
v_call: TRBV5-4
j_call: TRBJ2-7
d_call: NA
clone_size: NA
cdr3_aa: CASSLGVAVDRKHYF
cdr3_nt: TGTGCCAGCAGCTTGGGGGTAGCGGTGGATCGGAAGCACTACTTC

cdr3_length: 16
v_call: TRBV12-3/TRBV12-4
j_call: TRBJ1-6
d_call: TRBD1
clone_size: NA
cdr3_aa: CASTSGTGGYDSTLHF
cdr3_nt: TGTGCCAGCACCTCCGGGACAGGTGGCTATGATTCAACCCTCCACTTT

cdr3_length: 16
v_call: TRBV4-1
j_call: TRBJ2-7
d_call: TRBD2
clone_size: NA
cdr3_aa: CASSRRLAGEEDEQYF
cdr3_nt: TGCGCCAGCAGCCGGAGACTAGCGGGTGAGGAGGACGAGCAGTACTTC

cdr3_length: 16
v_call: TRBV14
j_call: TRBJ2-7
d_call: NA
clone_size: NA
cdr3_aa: CANSQRDGRISYKQYF
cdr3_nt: TGTGCCAACAGCCAACGTGACGGGAGAATCTCCTACAAGCAGTACTTC

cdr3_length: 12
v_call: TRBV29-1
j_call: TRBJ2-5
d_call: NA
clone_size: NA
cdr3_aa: CRWPTGSKRQYF
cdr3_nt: TGCAGGTGGCCGACAGGTTCCAAGAGACAGTACTTC

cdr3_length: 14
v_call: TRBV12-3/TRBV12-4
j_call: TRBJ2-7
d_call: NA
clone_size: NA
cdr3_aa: CASTLSGSRYEQYF
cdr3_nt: TGTGCCAGCACTTTATCTGGGAGTCGGTACGAGCAGTATTTC

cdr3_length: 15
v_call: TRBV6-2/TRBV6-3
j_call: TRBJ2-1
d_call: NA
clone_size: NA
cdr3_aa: CASTPGLGNTSEQFF
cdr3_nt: TGTGCCAGCACTCCGGGATTAGGCAATACCAGTGAGCAGTTCTTC

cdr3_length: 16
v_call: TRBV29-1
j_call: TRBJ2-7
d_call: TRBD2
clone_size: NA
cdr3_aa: CSIDWLAGPLSYEQYF
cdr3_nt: TGCAGCATTGACTGGCTAGCGGGGCCCCTTTCCTACGAGCAGTACTTC

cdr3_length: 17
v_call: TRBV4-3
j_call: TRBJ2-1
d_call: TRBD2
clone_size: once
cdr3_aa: CASSQDTAGAKYNEQFF
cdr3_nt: TGCGCCAGCAGCCAAGACACAGCGGGAGCTAAATACAATGAACAGTTCTTC

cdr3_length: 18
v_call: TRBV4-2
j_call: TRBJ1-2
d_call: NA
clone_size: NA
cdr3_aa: CASSQEIGVVGHFCGYTF
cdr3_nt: TGTGCCAGTAGCCAAGAGATCGGAGTCGTGGGACACTTTTGTGGCTACACCTTC

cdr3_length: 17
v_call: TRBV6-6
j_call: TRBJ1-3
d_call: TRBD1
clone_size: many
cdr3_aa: CASSTGTGTVYGNTIYF
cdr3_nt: TGTGCCAGCAGCACCGGGACAGGGACGGTTTACGGAAACACCATATATTTT

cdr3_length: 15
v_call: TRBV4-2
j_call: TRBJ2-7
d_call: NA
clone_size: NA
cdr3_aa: CASSQDPGRVYEQYF
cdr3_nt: TGTGCCAGCAGCCAGGACCCGGGACGCGTCTACGAGCAGTACTTC

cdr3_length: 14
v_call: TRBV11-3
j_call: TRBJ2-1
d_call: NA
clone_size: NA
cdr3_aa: CASSPRWNYNEQFF
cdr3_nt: TGTGCGAGCAGCCCTAGGTGGAACTATAATGAGCAGTTCTTC

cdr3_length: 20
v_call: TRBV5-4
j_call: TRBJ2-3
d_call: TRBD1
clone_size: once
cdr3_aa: CASNLSMWTGDTTSIDTQCF
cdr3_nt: TGTGCCAGCAACTTGTCTATGTGGACAGGGGACACTACTAGCATAGATACGCAGTGTTTT

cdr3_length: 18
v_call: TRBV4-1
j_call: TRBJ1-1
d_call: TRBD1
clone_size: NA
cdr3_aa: CPSSQDGADRGQYTEAYF
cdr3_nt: TGCCCCAGCAGCCAAGATGGTGCCGACAGGGGGCAATACACTGAAGCTTACTTT

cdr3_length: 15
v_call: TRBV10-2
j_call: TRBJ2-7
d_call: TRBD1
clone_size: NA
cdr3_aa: CAGRAGTGQEYEKYF
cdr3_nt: TGCGCCGGCAGAGCCGGGACAGGGCAAGAATACGAGAAGTACTTC

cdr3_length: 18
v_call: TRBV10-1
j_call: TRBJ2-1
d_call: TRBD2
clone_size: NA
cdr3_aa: CASSAGLAGGSSYNERFF
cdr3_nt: TGCGCCAGCAGTGCGGGACTAGCGGGGGGAAGCTCCTACAATGAGCGGTTTTTC

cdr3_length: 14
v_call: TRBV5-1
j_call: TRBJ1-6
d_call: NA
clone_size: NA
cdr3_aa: CSSASGTTNSPLHF
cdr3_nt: TGCTCCAGCGCATCCGGGACTACGAATTCACCCCTCCACTTT

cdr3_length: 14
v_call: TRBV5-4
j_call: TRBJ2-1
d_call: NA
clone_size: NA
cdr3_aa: CPSSLLDYYNEQFF
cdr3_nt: TGTCCCAGCAGCTTGTTGGATTACTACAATGAGCAGTTCTTC

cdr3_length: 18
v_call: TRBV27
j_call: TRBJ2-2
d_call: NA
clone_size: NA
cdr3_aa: CASSSLYLESREAGELFF
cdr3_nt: TGTGCCAGCAGTTCTCTTTATTTAGAGAGCAGGGAGGCCGGGGAGCTGTTTTTT

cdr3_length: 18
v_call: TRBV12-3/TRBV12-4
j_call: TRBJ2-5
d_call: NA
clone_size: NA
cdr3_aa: CASSTLLGPTGSKETQYF
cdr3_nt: TGTGCCAGCAGTACCCTTTTGGGCCCCACCGGCTCAAAAGAGACCCAGTACTTC